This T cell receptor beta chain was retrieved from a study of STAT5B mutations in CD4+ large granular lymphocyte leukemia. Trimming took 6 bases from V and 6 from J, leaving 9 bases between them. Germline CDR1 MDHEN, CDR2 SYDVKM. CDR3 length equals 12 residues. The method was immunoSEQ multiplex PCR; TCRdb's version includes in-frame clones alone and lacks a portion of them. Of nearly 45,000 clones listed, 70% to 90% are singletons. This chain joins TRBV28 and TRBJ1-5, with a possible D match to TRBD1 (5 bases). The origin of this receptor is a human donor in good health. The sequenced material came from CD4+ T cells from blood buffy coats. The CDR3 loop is CASSSTGQPQHF. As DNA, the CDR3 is TGTGCCAGCAGCTCTACAGGTCAGCCCCAGCATTTT.